The clone carrying this TCR beta chain was seen a single time. With 5 bases removed from V and 0 bases from J, the gap between germline ends came to 11 bases. The CDR3 length is 15 residues. Germline V CDR1 and CDR2: SGHTA, FQGTGA. This sample is drawn from a study of Ad26.COV2.S vaccination and SARS-CoV-2 variants. The assay was immunoSEQ multiplex PCR, and TCRdb's table has in-frame clones only and misses some. The table shows under 300,000 clones, with approximately 88% occurring only once. Treatment indicated: around 19 received Ad26.COV2.S at low or high dose, single or two shots; several received placebo; per-sample allocation not given. Sampling occurred on day 63 after the first vaccine or placebo injection.

The sequence came from a person between 18 and 65 years old who received the Ad26.COV2.S COVID-19 vaccine or a placebo. The starting material was peripheral blood, obtained in a trial of Ad26.COV2.S vaccine versus placebo. This chain uses TRBV7-3 with TRBJ2-1; D might be TRBD1 (6 bases). Here the CDR3 reads CASSQQGSSYNEQFF. The CDR3 DNA follows: TGTGCCAGCAGCCAACAGGGTAGCTCCTACAATGAGCAGTTCTTC.